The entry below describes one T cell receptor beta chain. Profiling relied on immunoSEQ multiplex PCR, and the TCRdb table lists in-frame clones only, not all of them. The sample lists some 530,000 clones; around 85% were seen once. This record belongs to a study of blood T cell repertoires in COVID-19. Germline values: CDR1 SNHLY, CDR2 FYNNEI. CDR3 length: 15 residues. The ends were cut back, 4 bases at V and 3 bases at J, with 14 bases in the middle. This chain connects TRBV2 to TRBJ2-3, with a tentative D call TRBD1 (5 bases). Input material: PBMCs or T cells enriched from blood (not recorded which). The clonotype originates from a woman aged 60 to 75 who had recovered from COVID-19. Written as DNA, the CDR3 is TGTGCCAGCAGTGTAAGCGCTGGGGCGACAGATACGCAGTATTTT. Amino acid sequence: CASSVSAGATDTQYF.